This T cell receptor beta chain originates from a study of shared clonotypes between healthy human individuals. Method: immunoSEQ multiplex PCR; TCRdb's copy keeps in-frame clones and lacks some. The sample has millions of clones, more than 80% seen once. CDR3 size: 13 residues. Germline V gene data show CDR1 as SGHRS and CDR2 as YFSETQ. V was cut by 0 bases and J by 4 bases, with 5 bases left in between. As concerns this clone: Additional DNA sequences in this sample encode the identical CDR3.

The sequence was obtained from a man between 18 and 29 years old in good health. Some clones in this sample may be carry-over from other donors' samples. Sequencing was done on a sample of naive CD4+ T cells from PBMCs. The subset was: CD45RA+ positively selected. The chain uses TRBV5-1 and TRBJ2-1; D gene ambiguous. The CDR3 region has the DNA TGCGCCAGCAGCTTGGGACAATACAATGAGCAGTTCTTC. This sequence encodes CASSLGQYNEQFF.